A selection of T cell receptor beta chains follows, all from one sample in a study of blood T cell repertoires in COVID-19. The method was immunoSEQ multiplex PCR; TCRdb's version includes in-frame clones alone and lacks a portion of them. The sample consists of 150,000 to 200,000 clones, 88% of them appearing once. Sequenced input: PBMCs or T cells enriched from blood (not recorded which). Receptors were obtained from a woman aged 50 to 65 who had recovered from COVID-19. Each CDR3 is given with its conserved first and last residue.

V	CDR3
TRBV7-2	CASSLGDRTRGYTF
TRBV7-2	CASSPPGAASGAYNEQFF
TRBV5-1	CASSLFRGGLNPSSYEQYF
TRBV27	CASSLGDRVWYEQYF
TRBV7-2	CASSPGQGARSYYGYTF
TRBV9	CASSQTGGSGYTF
TRBV5-1	CASSSHLNTEAFF
TRBV5-4	CASSRGSGGLGEQFF
TRBV10-3	CAISVRGHEQYF
TRBV6-2/TRBV6-3	CASSRTSGVLSTQYF
TRBV24-1	CATSAGQGFSSSYEQYF
TRBV4-3	CASSQGPRVNTEAFF
TRBV18	CASSETSGAYEQYF
TRBV9	CASSEDVPTSQETQYF
TRBV12-3/TRBV12-4	CASSQLQGGEAFF
TRBV18	CASSPDYSGNTIYF
TRBV2	CASSVGGIGETQYF
TRBV6-4	CASRGRGQGAVDTQYF